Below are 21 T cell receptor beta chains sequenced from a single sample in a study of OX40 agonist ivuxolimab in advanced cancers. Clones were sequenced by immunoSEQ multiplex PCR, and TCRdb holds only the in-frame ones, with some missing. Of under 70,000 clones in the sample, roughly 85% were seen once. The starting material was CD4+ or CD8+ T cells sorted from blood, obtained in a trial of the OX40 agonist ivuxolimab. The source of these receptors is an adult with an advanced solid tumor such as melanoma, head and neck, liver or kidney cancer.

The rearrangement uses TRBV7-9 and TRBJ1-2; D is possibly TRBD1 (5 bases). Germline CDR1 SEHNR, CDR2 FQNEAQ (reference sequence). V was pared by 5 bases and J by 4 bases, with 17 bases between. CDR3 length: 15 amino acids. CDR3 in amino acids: CASSPRLQGIYGYTF. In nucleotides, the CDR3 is TGTGCCAGCAGCCCCCGATTGCAGGGCATCTATGGCTACACCTTC.

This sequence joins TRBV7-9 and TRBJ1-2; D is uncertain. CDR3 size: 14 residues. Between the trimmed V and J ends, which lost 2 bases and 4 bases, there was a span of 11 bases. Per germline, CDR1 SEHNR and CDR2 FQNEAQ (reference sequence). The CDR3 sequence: CASSLSTVIYGYTF. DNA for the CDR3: TGTGCCAGCAGCTTATCGACTGTCATCTATGGCTACACCTTC.

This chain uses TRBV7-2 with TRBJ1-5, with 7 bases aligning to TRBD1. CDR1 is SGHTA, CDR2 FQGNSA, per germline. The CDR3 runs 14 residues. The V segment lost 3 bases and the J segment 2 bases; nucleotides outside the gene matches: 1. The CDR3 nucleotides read TGTGCCAGCAGCTTCACAGGGGGCAATCAGCCCCAGCATTTT. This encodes CASSFTGGNQPQHF.

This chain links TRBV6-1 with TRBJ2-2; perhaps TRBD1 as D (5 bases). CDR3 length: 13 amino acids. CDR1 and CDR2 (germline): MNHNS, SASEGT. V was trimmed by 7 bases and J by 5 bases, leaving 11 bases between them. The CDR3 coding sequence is TGTGCCAGCACCCAGGGTCGGACCGGGGAGCTGTTTTTT. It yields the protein CASTQGRTGELFF.

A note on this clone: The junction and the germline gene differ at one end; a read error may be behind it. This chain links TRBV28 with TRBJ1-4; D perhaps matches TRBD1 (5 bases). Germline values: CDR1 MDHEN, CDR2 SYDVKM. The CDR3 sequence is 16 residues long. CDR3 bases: TGTGCCAGCAGTTTTGTAGGGACGGCTCTTAATGAAAAGCTGTTTTTT. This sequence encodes CASSFVGTALNEKLFF.

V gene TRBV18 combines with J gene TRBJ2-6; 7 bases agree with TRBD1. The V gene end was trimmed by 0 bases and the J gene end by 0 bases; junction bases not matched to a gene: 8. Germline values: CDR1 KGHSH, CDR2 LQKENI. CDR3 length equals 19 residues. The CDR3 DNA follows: TGTGCCAGCTCACCACCACCGGGACAGATGGGCTCTGGGGCCAACGTCCTGACTTTC. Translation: CASSPPPGQMGSGANVLTF.

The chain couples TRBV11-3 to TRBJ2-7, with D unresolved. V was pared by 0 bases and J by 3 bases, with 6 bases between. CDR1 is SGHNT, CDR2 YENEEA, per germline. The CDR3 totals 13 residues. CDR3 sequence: CASSLERYYEQYF. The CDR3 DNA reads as TGTGCCAGCAGCTTAGAACGTTACTACGAGCAGTACTTC.

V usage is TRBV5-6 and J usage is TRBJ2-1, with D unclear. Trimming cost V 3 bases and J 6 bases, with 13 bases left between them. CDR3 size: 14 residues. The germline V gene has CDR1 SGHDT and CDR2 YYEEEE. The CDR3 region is CASSSSLAANEQFF. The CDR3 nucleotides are TGTGCCAGCAGCTCTTCTTTGGCCGCCAATGAGCAGTTCTTC.

CDR3 in amino acids: CASNPGGIYEQYF. The CDR3, as DNA: TGTGCCAGCAACCCAGGGGGCATCTACGAGCAGTACTTC. The chain joins TRBV6-5 to TRBJ2-7; 8 bases line up with TRBD1. There are 13 residues in the CDR3. From germline, CDR1 is MNHEY and CDR2 SVGAGI. The junction had 5 bases not matched to a gene; V was cut back by 7 bases and J by 3 bases.

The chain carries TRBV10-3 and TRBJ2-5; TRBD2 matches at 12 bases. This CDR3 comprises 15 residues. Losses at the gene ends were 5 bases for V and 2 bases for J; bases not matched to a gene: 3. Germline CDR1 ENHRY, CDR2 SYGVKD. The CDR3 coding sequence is TGTGCCATCAGTCGGACTAGCGGGGCACAAGAGACCCAGTACTTC. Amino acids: CAISRTSGAQETQYF.

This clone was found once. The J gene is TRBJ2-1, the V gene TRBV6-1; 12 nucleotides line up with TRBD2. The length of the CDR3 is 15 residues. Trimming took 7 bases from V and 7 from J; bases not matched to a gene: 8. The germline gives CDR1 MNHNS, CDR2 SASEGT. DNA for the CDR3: TGTGCCAGCATTCTAACTAGCGGGGGGCCAAATGAGCAGTTCTTC. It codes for CASILTSGGPNEQFF.

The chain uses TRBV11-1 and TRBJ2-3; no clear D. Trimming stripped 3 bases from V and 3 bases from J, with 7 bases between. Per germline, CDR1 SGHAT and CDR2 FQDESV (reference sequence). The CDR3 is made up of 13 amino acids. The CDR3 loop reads CASSFHVTDTQYF. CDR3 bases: TGTGCCAGCAGCTTCCATGTAACAGATACGCAGTATTTT.

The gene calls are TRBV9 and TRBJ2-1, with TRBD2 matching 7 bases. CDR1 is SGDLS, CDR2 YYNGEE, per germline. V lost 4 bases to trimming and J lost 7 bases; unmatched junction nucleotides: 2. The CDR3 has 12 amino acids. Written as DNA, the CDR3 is TGTGCCAGCAGCCCCGGGAGGAATGAGCAGTTCTTC. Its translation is CASSPGRNEQFF.

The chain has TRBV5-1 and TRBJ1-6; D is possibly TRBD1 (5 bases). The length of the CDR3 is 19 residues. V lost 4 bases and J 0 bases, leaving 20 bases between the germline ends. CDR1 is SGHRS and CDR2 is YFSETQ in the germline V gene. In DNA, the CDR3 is TGCGCCAGCAGCCCATCAGTAGTCAGGACAAGCTCCTATAATTCACCCCTCCACTTT. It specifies CASSPSVVRTSSYNSPLHF. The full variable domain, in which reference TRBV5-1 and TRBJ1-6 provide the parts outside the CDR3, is KAGVTQTPRYLIKTRGQQVTLSCSPISGHRSVSWYQQTPGQGLQFLFEYFSETQRNKGNFPGRFSGRQFSNSRSEMNVSTLELGDSALYLCASSPSVVRTSSYNSPLHFGNGTRLTVT.

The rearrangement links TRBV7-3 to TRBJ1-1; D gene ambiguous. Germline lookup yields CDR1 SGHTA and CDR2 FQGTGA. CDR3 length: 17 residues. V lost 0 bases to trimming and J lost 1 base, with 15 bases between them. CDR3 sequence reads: CASSLTPGYTPNTEAFF. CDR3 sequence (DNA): TGTGCCAGCAGCTTAACTCCCGGGTATACGCCGAACACTGAAGCTTTCTTT.

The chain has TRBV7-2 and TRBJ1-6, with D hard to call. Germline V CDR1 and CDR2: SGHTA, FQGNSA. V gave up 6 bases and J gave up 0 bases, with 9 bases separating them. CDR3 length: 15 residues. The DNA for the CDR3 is TGTGCCAGCAGGCCACTAAGCTCCTATAATTCACCCCTCCACTTT. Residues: CASRPLSSYNSPLHF.

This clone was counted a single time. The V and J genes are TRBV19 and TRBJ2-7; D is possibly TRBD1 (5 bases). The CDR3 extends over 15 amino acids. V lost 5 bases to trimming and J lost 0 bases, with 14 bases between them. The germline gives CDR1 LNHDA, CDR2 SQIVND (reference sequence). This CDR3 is CASSEAAGISYEQYF. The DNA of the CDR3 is TGTGCCAGTAGTGAGGCCGCAGGGATCTCCTACGAGCAGTACTTC.

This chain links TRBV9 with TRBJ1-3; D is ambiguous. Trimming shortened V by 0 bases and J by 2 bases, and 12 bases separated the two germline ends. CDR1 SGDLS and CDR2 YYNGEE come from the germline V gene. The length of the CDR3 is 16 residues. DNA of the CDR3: TGTGCCAGCAGCGTAGGATCTAGGGCTCCTGGAAACACCATATATTTT. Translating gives CASSVGSRAPGNTIYF.

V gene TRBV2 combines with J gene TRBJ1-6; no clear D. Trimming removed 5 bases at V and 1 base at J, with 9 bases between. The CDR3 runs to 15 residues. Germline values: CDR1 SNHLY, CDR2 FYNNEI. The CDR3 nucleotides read TGTGCCAGCAGTTCCTCTGGATCCTATAATTCACCCCTCCACTTT. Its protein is CASSSSGSYNSPLHF.

Written as DNA, the CDR3 is TGTGCCAGCAGCGTAGCCCTCCCGGGACAGGGCACTGAAGCTTTCTTT. This gives the protein CASSVALPGQGTEAFF. J is TRBJ1-1 and V is TRBV9; TRBD1 aligns across 9 bases. The junction had 7 bases not matched to a gene; V was cut back by 0 bases and J by 4 bases. The germline V gene encodes CDR1 SGDLS and CDR2 YYNGEE. The CDR3 totals 16 residues.

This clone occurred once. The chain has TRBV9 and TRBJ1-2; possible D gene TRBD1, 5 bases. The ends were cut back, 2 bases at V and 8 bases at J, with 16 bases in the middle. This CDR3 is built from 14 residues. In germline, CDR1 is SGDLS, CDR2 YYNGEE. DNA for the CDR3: TGTGCCAGCAGCGTCGGCGAGGGGAGGGAGGGCTACACCTTC. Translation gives CASSVGEGREGYTF.